What follows are 26 T cell receptor beta chains derived from one specimen sequenced in a study of blood T cells in healthy people across ages. Primed by a sample-barcoded 5' primer and a J-beta primer mix, a second PCR proceeded for 7 to 11 cycles. TCRdb reanalysed the 5' RACE reads using MiXCR and keeps one entry per CDR3 protein. The sample consists of some 760,000 distinct CDR3 sequences, 20% to 30% of them appearing once. These same records also appear under a second study, on T cells of mothers and their children.

Sequenced material: blood. The source of these receptors is a boy between 10 and 17 years old in good health.

The J gene is TRBJ2-5, the V gene TRBV12-3 or TRBV12-4; 8 nucleotides align to TRBD2. Unmatched junction bases numbered 5, after V lost 3 bases and J lost 2 bases. The CDR3 spans 15 residues. The CDR3 nucleotides are TGTGCCAGCAGTTTGCGGGGGGCTTTACAAGAGACCCAGTACTTC. It specifies CASSLRGALQETQYF.

This clonotype was seen a handful of times. The genes are TRBV4-1 and TRBJ2-5, with D perhaps being TRBD1 or TRBD2 (5 bases each). CDR3 length: 14 residues. Germline assignment: CDR1 MGHRA and CDR2 YSYEKL. V lost 5 bases, J lost 8 bases, and 18 bases lay in between. Written as DNA, the CDR3 is TGCGCCAGCAGCTTCCGGGACGGAGGAGACACCCAGTACTTC. Encoded protein: CASSFRDGGDTQYF.

The gene calls are TRBV12-3 or TRBV12-4 and TRBJ1-1, with D unclear. This CDR3 is 17 amino acids long. Trimming stripped 2 bases from V and 0 bases from J, with 16 bases between. CDR3 sequence (DNA): TGTGCCAGCAGTTTATGGGGTACAGCGGGAATGAACACTGAAGCTTTCTTT. Its protein is CASSLWGTAGMNTEAFF.

This sequence joins TRBV15 and TRBJ1-5; 8 bases agree with TRBD1. Germline-derived CDR1 and CDR2 are LNHNV and YYDKDF (reference sequence). The CDR3 consists of 18 residues. The ends lost 2 bases at V and 5 bases at J; junction bases unmatched: 14. CDR3 bases: TGTGCCACCAGCAGACCCCTTTACGGGACAGGTTTATATCAGCCCCAGCATTTT. It yields the protein CATSRPLYGTGLYQPQHF.

V and J are TRBV20-1 and TRBJ2-3; TRBD2 might be the D (5 bases). Germline assignment: CDR1 DFQATT and CDR2 SNEGSKA (reference sequence). The CDR3 is made up of 12 amino acids. The germline V and J ends were trimmed by 6 bases and 3 bases, with 10 bases remaining between them. The CDR3 region is CSARSGTDTQYF. For the CDR3, the DNA is TGCAGTGCACGGTCGGGAACAGATACGCAGTATTTT.

This chain connects TRBV15 to TRBJ2-1; either TRBD1 or TRBD2 may supply D (5 bases each). V dropped 3 bases and J dropped 5 bases, with 8 bases sitting between them. CDR3 size: 13 residues. Germline loops: CDR1 LNHNV, CDR2 YYDKDF (reference sequence). Here the CDR3 reads CATSSRDHNEQFF. The CDR3, as DNA: TGTGCCACCAGCAGCCGGGACCACAATGAGCAGTTCTTC.

This clonotype was observed a handful of times. The chain couples TRBV27 to TRBJ1-5; 9 bases are a match to TRBD1. This CDR3 contains 15 residues. The J segment lost 1 base and the V segment lost 6 bases, leaving 4 bases of the junction unmatched. The germline V gene encodes CDR1 MNHEY and CDR2 SMNVEV (reference sequence). Here the CDR3 reads CASRPQGASNQPQHF. The DNA of the CDR3 is TGTGCCAGCAGACCACAGGGGGCCAGCAATCAGCCCCAGCATTTT.

The rearrangement joins TRBV12-3 or TRBV12-4 to TRBJ1-2; TRBD1 matches at 8 bases. V lost 7 bases, J lost 0 bases, and 4 bases stayed unmatched. CDR3 length: 14 residues. The CDR3: CASTDRGSNYGYTF. CDR3 sequence (DNA): TGTGCCAGCACCGACAGGGGCTCTAACTATGGCTACACCTTC.

This sequence joins TRBV18 and TRBJ2-7; D is unclear. The DNA end is more similar to TRBJ2-5, so the J call may be wrong. CDR3 length: 13 residues. Germline V gives CDR1 KGHSH, CDR2 LQKENI. Here the CDR3 reads CASSPRAAETQYF. CDR3 coding DNA: TGTGCCAGCTCACCACGGGCTGCAGAGACCCAGTACTTC.

The chain links TRBV7-2 to TRBJ2-5; D not resolved. The V end was cut by 0 bases, the J end by 3 bases, with 5 bases between. Germline CDR1 and CDR2: SGHTA and FQGNSA. The CDR3 consists of 13 residues. The DNA for the CDR3 is TGTGCCAGCAGCTTAGCGCCAGAAGAGACCCAGTACTTC. Its protein is CASSLAPEETQYF.

This clonotype showed up just a few times. The chain uses TRBV2 and TRBJ1-2, with D perhaps TRBD1 (5 bases). The germline gives CDR1 SNHLY, CDR2 FYNNEI. This CDR3 is built from 15 residues. Deletions cut 7 bases from V and 5 bases from J, with 20 bases between. CDR3 loop: CASTQTEMTAYGYTF. The CDR3 nucleotides read TGTGCCAGCACTCAGACCGAAATGACAGCTTATGGCTACACCTTC.

This clonotype was seen more than once but under ten times. The chain recombines TRBV27 with TRBJ2-1; perhaps TRBD1 as D (6 bases). Trimming removed 5 bases from V and 6 bases from J, with 17 bases in between. Looked up from germline, CDR1 is MNHEY and CDR2 is SMNVEV (reference sequence). The CDR3 spans 15 residues. In DNA, the CDR3 is TGTGCCAGCAGTCTTGACAGGTTTAAGGGCAATGAGCAGTTCTTC. This codes for CASSLDRFKGNEQFF.

In this sample, this clonotype turned up a few times. The chain couples TRBV11-2 to TRBJ1-1; D is unclear. CDR1 is SGHAT and CDR2 is FQNNGV in the germline V gene. The CDR3 has 13 residues. V gave up 3 bases and J gave up 3 bases, with 8 bases separating them. The CDR3 region has the DNA TGTGCCAGCAGCTTTCAGAGGGACACTGAAGCTTTCTTT. It translates to CASSFQRDTEAFF.

This chain links TRBV7-9 with TRBJ1-1; D is possibly TRBD1 (6 bases). This CDR3 is 14 amino acids long. CDR1 and CDR2 (germline): SEHNR, FQNEAQ (reference sequence). The V end was cut by 6 bases, the J end by 1 base, with 12 bases between. This CDR3 is CASRAGARNTEAFF. DNA of the CDR3: TGTGCCAGCAGGGCAGGGGCTAGGAACACTGAAGCTTTCTTT.

This clonotype showed up just a few times. The CDR3 DNA reads TGTGCCAGCAATCTTGGGGGACTACATTTGAGCGGTTTCTACGAGCAGTACTTC. Its protein is CASNLGGLHLSGFYEQYF. This chain links TRBV5-5 with TRBJ2-7, with TRBD2 matching over 7 bases. This CDR3 is built from 18 residues. The V and J ends lost 6 bases and 3 bases, in that order; junction bases with no gene match: 21. The germline gives CDR1 SGHKS, CDR2 YYEKEE (reference sequence).

This clonotype turned up a few times. The CDR3 DNA reads TGTGCCAGCAGCCAAGGGGAAGGAGCCGCGAGCACTGAAGCTTTCTTT. Protein: CASSQGEGAASTEAFF. The rearrangement uses TRBV3-1 and TRBJ1-1; no firm D call. CDR1 and CDR2 (germline): LGHDT, YNNKEL (reference sequence). The CDR3 consists of 16 residues. The V gene lost 1 base and the J gene lost 4 bases, with 16 bases spanning the gap.

This clonotype was detected a few times. The chain has TRBV28 and TRBJ1-4, with D uncertain. The V end was cut by 6 bases, the J end by 7 bases, with 15 bases between. This CDR3 region has 14 residues. Germline CDR1 is MDHEN and CDR2 is SYDVKM. CDR3 loop: CASRPGVVVEKLFF. The DNA for the CDR3 is TGTGCCAGCAGACCCGGAGTCGTAGTTGAAAAACTGTTTTTT.

The count of this clonotype is one. This chain uses TRBV9 with TRBJ2-7, with 7 bases matching TRBD1. CDR3 length: 12 amino acids. The germline V gene has CDR1 SGDLS and CDR2 YYNGEE. The ends lost 3 bases at V and 5 bases at J; junction bases unmatched: 2. The chain's CDR3 is CASSADRNEQYF. Here the CDR3 DNA reads TGTGCCAGCAGCGCGGACAGGAACGAGCAGTACTTC.

The chain carries TRBV15 and TRBJ2-6; D is uncertain. The ends were cut back, 1 base at V and 4 bases at J, with 14 bases in the middle. Germline V gene lookup returns CDR1 LNHNV and CDR2 YYDKDF (reference sequence). The CDR3 contains 17 residues. The CDR3 loop reads CATSRGIGTDGANVLTF. The CDR3 DNA follows: TGTGCCACCAGCAGAGGTATCGGAACGGACGGGGCCAACGTCCTGACTTTC.

Concerning this clonotype itself: It may be a read error: a sequence one base away is much more abundant. The chain carries TRBV20-1 and TRBJ1-1; 7 positions agree with TRBD1. CDR3 size: 12 residues. The V gene's germline CDR1 is DFQATT and CDR2 SNEGSKA (reference sequence). The CDR3 coding sequence is TGCAGTGCTGGCAGGGGGAACACTGGAGCTTTCTTT. It yields the protein CSAGRGNTGAFF.

This clonotype has only a few counts. CDR3 sequence (DNA): TGTGCCAGCAGCTTAGCTCCCGGACAGGGTTCAAATGAAAAACTGTTTTTT. This gives the protein CASSLAPGQGSNEKLFF. This chain uses TRBV7-6 with TRBJ1-4, with 8 bases matching TRBD1. After removal of 0 bases from V and 5 bases from J, the junction contained 8 bases not matched to a gene. This CDR3 has 17 amino acids. Germline V gives CDR1 SGHVS, CDR2 FNYEAQ.

This clonotype was observed a handful of times. At one end, the junction sequence differs from germline, possibly due to a read error. The rearrangement joins TRBV29-1 to TRBJ2-2, with D uncertain. CDR1 is SQVTM and CDR2 is ANQGSEA in the germline V gene. This CDR3 contains 13 residues. The chain's CDR3 is CSVEGQVTGELFF. The CDR3 DNA is TGCAGCGTAGAAGGGCAGGTGACCGGGGAGCTGTTTTTT.

This clonotype occurred a few times. V gene TRBV20-1 combines with J gene TRBJ2-5; 9 bases are a match to TRBD2. The assigned J gene may be wrong: the sequence end matches TRBJ2-7 better. The germline gives CDR1 DFQATT, CDR2 SNEGSKA (reference sequence). The CDR3 runs 16 residues. The chain's CDR3 is CSARDFRGLALDEQYF. CDR3 coding DNA: TGCAGTGCTAGAGATTTTCGAGGACTAGCGCTTGACGAGCAGTACTTC.

The chain is built from TRBV7-8 and TRBJ2-5; 10 bases match TRBD1. V trimming: 4 bases; J trimming: 3 bases; junction bases outside the gene matches: 11. Germline assignment: CDR1 SGHVS and CDR2 FQNEAQ. This CDR3 comprises 17 residues. CDR3 nucleotides: TGTGCCAGCAGCTGGGTCCGGGACAGGGGACCCGAAGAGACCCAGTACTTC. This encodes CASSWVRDRGPEETQYF.

This chain uses TRBV4-1 with TRBJ2-5, with a weak D call TRBD2 (5 bases). The better agreement between TRBJ2-7 and the DNA end casts doubt on the J call. This CDR3 has 15 residues. CDR1 is MGHRA, CDR2 YSYEKL, per germline. The CDR3, as DNA: TGCGCCAGCAGCCAACCAGGCTTGAGCGGCTACGAGCAGTACTTC. Protein product: CASSQPGLSGYEQYF.

The chain uses TRBV12-3 or TRBV12-4 and TRBJ2-7, with D possibly being TRBD2 (6 bases). The length of the CDR3 is 15 residues. Trimming left V 4 bases short and J 6 bases short, with 19 bases between. In DNA form, the CDR3 reads TGTGCCAGCAGTTCTACCGGGAGTAGCGCGGGCGAGCAGTACTTC. This codes for CASSSTGSSAGEQYF.